These T cell receptor beta chains were read from a single sample in a study of blood T cell repertoires in COVID-19. TCRdb's table, derived via immunoSEQ multiplex PCR, lists solely in-frame clones and lacks some. The sample consists of some 270,000 clones, roughly 89% of them appearing once. Sequencing was carried out using peripheral blood. The receptor set was obtained from a woman aged 40 to 49 who had recovered from COVID-19. The CDR3 runs from the conserved cysteine through the conserved F or W. A D gene is named only where the DNA matches it firmly. Clone size is stated in some rows and not others, as once, few, many or a class when expanded.

TRBJ2-2 . TRBV14 . CASSQNWNTGELFF TGTGCCAGCAGCCAAAACTGGAACACCGGGGAGCTGTTTTTT
TRBJ1-2 . TRBV7-9 TRBD1 CASSLEGQGAYGYTF TGTGCCAGCAGCTTGGAGGGTCAGGGGGCCTATGGCTACACCTTC
TRBJ1-1 . TRBV6-2/TRBV6-3 . CASSPDGNLNTEAFF TGTGCCAGCAGCCCGGACGGGAATCTGAACACTGAAGCTTTCTTT
TRBJ1-3 . TRBV12-3/TRBV12-4 . CASSFPGNTIYF TGTGCCAGCAGCTTCCCGGGAAACACCATATATTTT
TRBJ1-2 once TRBV29-1 TRBD1 CSVEPDRGNTF TGCAGCGTTGAACCTGACAGGGGGAACACCTTC
TRBJ2-7 . TRBV7-9 TRBD1 CASSLSTGAHEQYF TGTGCCAGCAGCTTAAGTACAGGGGCTCACGAGCAGTACTTC
TRBJ1-1 . TRBV2 . CASSLAVNTEAFF TGTGCCAGCTCTTTGGCAGTTAACACTGAAGCTTTCTTT
TRBJ1-3 . TRBV6-1 TRBD1 CASSELTGVRTGNTIYF TGTGCCAGCAGTGAACTAACAGGGGTGAGGACTGGAAACACCATATATTTT
TRBJ2-1 . TRBV5-4 . CASSLLRADAEQFF TGTGCCAGCAGCTTGCTCAGGGCGGACGCTGAGCAGTTCTTC
TRBJ1-3 . TRBV11-2 . CASTGGFGNTIYF TGTGCCAGCACCGGGGGGTTTGGAAACACCATATATTTT
TRBJ1-2 . TRBV5-6 TRBD1 CASSFPGQVDYYGYTF TGTGCCAGCAGCTTTCCGGGACAGGTTGACTACTATGGCTACACCTTC
TRBJ1-2 . TRBV25-1 . CASSEHGGIYGYTF TGTGCCAGCAGTGAGCACGGGGGGATCTATGGCTACACCTTC
TRBJ2-7 . TRBV2 . CASSELRTSGEQYF TGTGCCAGCAGCGAACTAAGGACTTCCGGCGAGCAGTACTTC
TRBJ2-1 few TRBV9 TRBD2 CASSEVGRAQSQFF TGTGCCAGCAGCGAGGTGGGGAGGGCCCAGTCACAGTTCTTC
TRBJ1-4 once TRBV19 . CASSGQGEKLFF TGTGCCAGTAGTGGCCAGGGTGAAAAACTGTTTTTT
TRBJ1-5 . TRBV6-5 . CASSPTGWLNQPQHF TGTGCCAGCAGTCCGACAGGTTGGCTGAATCAGCCCCAGCATTTT
TRBJ2-7 . TRBV6-5 TRBD2 CASSYKWRGGAYEQYF TGTGCCAGCAGTTACAAGTGGCGGGGGGGGGCCTACGAGCAGTACTTC
TRBJ1-2 . TRBV6-5 TRBD1 CASSYQGTGEGYTF TGTGCCAGCAGTTACCAGGGGACAGGGGAAGGCTACACCTTC
TRBJ1-6 . TRBV11-2 . CASSQMVGSSYNSPLHF TGTGCCAGCAGCCAGATGGTGGGGAGCTCCTATAATTCACCCCTCCACTTT
TRBJ1-3 . TRBV18 . CASSPSRQTSGNTIYF TGTGCCAGCTCACCCAGTCGACAGACCTCTGGAAACACCATATATTTT
TRBJ2-5 . TRBV7-9 TRBD1 CASSPDRGHETQYF TGTGCCAGCAGCCCGGACAGGGGGCATGAGACCCAGTACTTC
TRBJ1-2 . TRBV7-2 . CASSLMGTVTYGYTF TGTGCCAGCAGCTTAATGGGGACTGTGACCTATGGCTACACCTTC
TRBJ1-1 . TRBV6-5 . CASNLLQGGDTEAFF TGTGCCAGCAACTTACTACAGGGAGGGGACACTGAAGCTTTCTTT
TRBJ1-2 . TRBV30 TRBD1 CAWTEQGDYGYTF TGTGCCTGGACAGAACAGGGGGACTATGGCTACACCTTC
TRBJ2-3 . TRBV6-2/TRBV6-3 . CASSYSKQYTDTQYF TGTGCCAGCAGTTACTCGAAACAGTACACAGATACGCAGTATTTT
TRBJ1-1 . TRBV28 . CASSSKNTEAFF TGTGCCAGCAGTTCTAAGAACACTGAAGCTTTCTTT
TRBJ1-5 . TRBV7-8 . CASSLVGGSNQPQHF TGTGCCAGCAGCTTAGTAGGGGGTAGCAATCAGCCCCAGCATTTT
TRBJ2-2 . TRBV6-5 . CASSYGFTSQGELFF TGTGCCAGCAGTTACGGTTTCACTAGCCAGGGGGAGCTGTTTTTT
TRBJ2-2 . TRBV27 TRBD1 CASSWTGAGELFF TGTGCCAGCAGTTGGACAGGGGCCGGGGAGCTGTTTTTT
TRBJ1-1 . TRBV6-5 . CASTDTGFTEAFF TGTGCCAGCACCGATACAGGGTTCACTGAAGCTTTCTTT
TRBJ2-3 . TRBV6-5 TRBD2 CASNRGGGGADTQYF TGTGCCAGCAACAGAGGCGGGGGAGGGGCAGATACGCAGTATTTT
TRBJ1-2 . TRBV3-1/TRBV3-2 . CASSQDLGLSNYGYTF TGTGCCAGCAGCCAAGATCTTGGACTGTCCAACTATGGCTACACCTTC
TRBJ2-7 . TRBV25-1 TRBD1 CASSFPGQGGYEQYF TGTGCCAGCAGTTTTCCGGGACAGGGAGGCTACGAGCAGTACTTC